The present T cell receptor (beta chain) was sequenced within a study of cytomegalovirus exposure and HLA in healthy donors. Study summary: In a previous analysis, 95 million to 130 million unique TCR beta sequences were found from about 179 million T cells. Broader study findings: With high specificity and sensitivity, the classifier reportedly diagnosed cytomegalovirus status. The study carried out a later analysis of TCR beta sequences. It associated 15,000 to 20,000 of them with specific HLA alleles at a false discovery rate of 0.05. In a later analysis, a missense DCLRE1C variant was linked to TCR beta V- and J-gene trimming.

Note on this clone: Its specificity is unknown.

The PCR was carried out with 60 Vbeta primers and 13 Jbeta primers. Only in-frame clones appear in the TCRdb table, and some are missing; sequencing was by immunoSEQ multiplex PCR. The data hold over 75,000 clones, with 75% to 80% observed a single time. There are 14 residues in the CDR3. CDR1 and CDR2 from the germline V gene are SGDLS and YYNGEE. Losses at the gene ends were 3 bases for V and 7 bases for J; bases not matched to a gene: 9. The chain has TRBV9 and TRBJ2-7, with 8 positions matching TRBD1. This sequence was found in a female donor in good health and CMV-seronegative. The specimen was PBMCs. CDR3 nucleotide sequence: TGTGCCAGCAGCGGCGGCGGGACAGGCTTTGAGCAGTACTTC. This encodes CASSGGGTGFEQYF.